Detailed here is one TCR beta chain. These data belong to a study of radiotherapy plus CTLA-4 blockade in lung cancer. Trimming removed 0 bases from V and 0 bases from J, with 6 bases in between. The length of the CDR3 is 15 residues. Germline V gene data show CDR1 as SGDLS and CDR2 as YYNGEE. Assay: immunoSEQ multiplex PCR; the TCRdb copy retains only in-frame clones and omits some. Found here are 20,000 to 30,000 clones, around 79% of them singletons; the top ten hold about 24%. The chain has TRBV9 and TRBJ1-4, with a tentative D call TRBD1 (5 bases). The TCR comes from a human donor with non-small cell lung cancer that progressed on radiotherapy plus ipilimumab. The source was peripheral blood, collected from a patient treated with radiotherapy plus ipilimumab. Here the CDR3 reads CASSVAGATNEKLFF. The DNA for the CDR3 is TGTGCCAGCAGCGTAGCGGGGGCAACTAATGAAAAACTGTTTTTT.